A selection of T cell receptor beta chains follows, all from one sample in a study of spatial heterogeneity in lung cancer. A single record per CDR3 protein comes from TCRdb applying MiXCR to the 5' RACE reads. This table holds 8,500 to 10,000 distinct CDR3 sequences, approximately 8.1% found once. The source was lung tumor tissue, collected at surgery. Source of these receptors: a male donor with early-stage non-small cell lung cancer. Both conserved end residues are part of each CDR3. The D gene is left open where the match is weak. Clone size appears in some rows only: once, few, many, or a class for an expanded clone.

TRBJ2-1 many NA TRBV27 CASRSPYNEQFF TGTGCCAGCAGGTCCCCCTACAATGAGCAGTTCTTC
TRBJ2-3 many TRBD2 TRBV20-1 CSARSHRAGAQYF TGCAGTGCTAGATCCCATAGAGCGGGGGCGCAGTATTTT
TRBJ2-7 NA TRBD1 TRBV20-1 CSARGGRGTSYEQYF TGCAGTGCTAGAGGGGGCAGGGGGACGTCCTACGAGCAGTACTTC
TRBJ2-5 many NA TRBV29-1 CSVEGPGQETQYF TGCAGCGTTGAAGGGCCAGGCCAAGAGACCCAGTACTTC
TRBJ2-5 medium-sized NA TRBV27 CASSLSLLGTQETQYF TGTGCCAGCAGTTTATCCCTCTTAGGTACACAAGAGACCCAGTACTTC
TRBJ2-1 few NA TRBV2 CASSDGEQFF TGTGCCAGCAGTGATGGCGAGCAGTTCTTC
TRBJ2-5 many TRBD2 TRBV20-1 CSASRLAGVETQYF TGCAGTGCTAGTAGACTAGCGGGGGTCGAGACCCAGTACTTC
TRBJ2-1 few NA TRBV12-3/TRBV12-4 CASSFPSRMHEQFF TGTGCCAGCAGTTTCCCCTCTAGGATGCATGAGCAGTTCTTC
TRBJ2-5 many TRBD1 TRBV28 CASSWDSRVPQETQYF TGTGCCAGCAGCTGGGACAGCCGAGTCCCCCAAGAGACCCAGTACTTC
TRBJ1-2 many NA TRBV4-1 CASSQATGFELGGYTF TGCGCCAGCAGCCAAGCTACAGGGTTTGAATTAGGTGGCTACACCTTC
TRBJ1-5 few NA TRBV4-1 CASSRDHGTGYNQPQHF TGCGCCAGCAGCCGAGACCACGGTACAGGCTACAATCAGCCCCAGCATTTT
TRBJ2-5 many NA TRBV5-1 CASSQLGVQETQYF TGCGCCAGCAGTCAACTGGGGGTACAAGAGACCCAGTACTTC
TRBJ2-1 many TRBD2 TRBV29-1 CSVVLADSSYNEQFF TGCAGCGTTGTCCTAGCGGATAGCTCCTACAATGAGCAGTTCTTC